This entry lists 3 T cell receptor beta chains sequenced from one sample in a study of long-term antiretroviral therapy in people with HIV. Runs used v3.0 of the immunoSEQ assay and were done at survey level. Measured with immunoSEQ multiplex PCR; TCRdb has only the in-frame clones, and not every one. The table lists over 35,000 clones, about 86% of them singletons. Sequenced material: unsorted PBMCs, taken just before starting antiretroviral therapy. The origin of the receptors is a woman in her late teens or twenties with HIV.

This clone was recorded a few times. V and J are TRBV13 and TRBJ1-2; 8 positions agree with TRBD1. The CDR3 loop spans 15 amino acids. The germline V gene has CDR1 PRHDT and CDR2 FYEKMQ (reference sequence). The J segment lost 8 bases and the V segment lost 4 bases, leaving 12 bases of the junction unmatched. As DNA, the CDR3 is TGTGCCAGCAGCTGGGGGCTTCAGGGGGCGCAGGGCTACACCTTC. Amino acids: CASSWGLQGAQGYTF.

The chain joins TRBV28 to TRBJ2-7; 11 bases map to TRBD1. J gave up 0 bases and V 5 bases, and 0 bases lay outside the gene matches. Germline CDR1 reads MDHEN; CDR2 reads SYDVKM. There are 14 residues in the CDR3. The CDR3 DNA follows: TGTGCCAGCAGTGGGACAGGGGGCTCCTACGAGCAGTACTTC. It codes for CASSGTGGSYEQYF.

This chain joins TRBV7-9 and TRBJ1-1; tentatively, D is TRBD1 (5 bases). The length of the CDR3 is 12 residues. The germline V gene encodes CDR1 SEHNR and CDR2 FQNEAQ (reference sequence). Trimming took off 8 bases at V and 6 bases at J, with 13 bases between the two ends. CDR3 sequence: CASHPGDAEAFF. The CDR3 coding sequence is TGTGCCAGCCACCCGGGGGACGCTGAAGCTTTCTTT.